The 30 T cell receptor beta chains in this list originate from one sample, sequenced in a study of T cells expressing NK-cell markers. TCRdb re-called the 5' RACE reads and gives one entry per CDR3 protein, without DNA. Across about 170,000 distinct CDR3 sequences, the top ten clones capture roughly 21% of the sample. Sample: blood T cells: a sorted CD56 or NKG2C T cell subset, CD4+ or CD8+ T cells, or bulk PBMC T cells (not recorded which). All receptors derive from a man aged 18-69 years in good health.

This chain uses TRBV9 with TRBJ2-3; TCRdb indicates TRBD2, and absent DNA this call remains unverified. The CDR3 has 16 residues. Germline CDR1 is SGDLS and CDR2 is YYNGEE. CDR3 amino acids: CASSEWEGLEGDTQYF.

The V and J genes are TRBV7-6 and TRBJ2-7; no DNA is available, so the TRBD1 call from TCRdb remains unchecked. The CDR3 runs 15 residues. The V gene's germline CDR1 is SGHVS and CDR2 FNYEAQ. CDR3 loop: CASSRLKGERYEQYF.

The CDR3 region is CASSSLTGQGTDTQYF. J is TRBJ2-3 and V is TRBV27; the TCRdb call, TRBD1, lacks DNA for checking. The CDR3 contains 16 residues. CDR1 is MNHEY and CDR2 is SMNVEV in the germline V gene (reference sequence).

The chain couples TRBV6-1 to TRBJ2-2; TCRdb's D call of TRBD1 is untestable without DNA. Germline assignment: CDR1 MNHNS and CDR2 SASEGT. The CDR3 covers 16 residues. The CDR3 spells CASRPTGQGIAGELFF.

The rearrangement joins TRBV7-9 to TRBJ2-7; the TCRdb call, TRBD2, lacks DNA for checking. Germline CDR1 is SEHNR and CDR2 is FQNEAQ (reference sequence). This CDR3 has 16 amino acids. CDR3 residues: CASSPPLAGGIYEQYF.

This sequence joins TRBV12-3 or TRBV12-4 and TRBJ1-2; TCRdb returns TRBD1, unconfirmable since there is no DNA. CDR3 length: 14 residues. CDR3: CASSKGAGDYGYTF.

CDR3 in amino acids: CATSAGTSGAYEQYF. The chain employs TRBV15 and TRBJ2-7; TCRdb's D call, TRBD2, is unchecked because there is no DNA. The length of the CDR3 is 15 residues. Germline CDR1 and CDR2: LNHNV and YYDKDF (reference sequence).

Here the CDR3 reads CASSNAPAGEMFF. This rearrangement joins TRBV2 to TRBJ2-1; TCRdb returns TRBD2, unconfirmable since there is no DNA. In germline, CDR1 is SNHLY, CDR2 FYNNEI. The CDR3 has 13 amino acids.

The chain has TRBV4-1 and TRBJ2-6; the TCRdb call, TRBD1, lacks DNA for checking. Germline CDR1 reads MGHRA; CDR2 reads YSYEKL. This CDR3 has 17 residues. The CDR3: CASSQEGRLSGANVLTF.

The chain combines TRBV10-3 with TRBJ2-7. The CDR3 extends over 11 amino acids. Germline-derived CDR1 and CDR2 are ENHRY and SYGVKD. This chain's CDR3 is CAISESGLPYF.

This chain connects TRBV27 to TRBJ2-4. The CDR3 loop spans 15 amino acids. The germline V gene has CDR1 MNHEY and CDR2 SMNVEV (reference sequence). CDR3 in amino acids: CASSLGVMGKNIQYF.

V is TRBV2 and J is TRBJ2-7; TCRdb proposes TRBD1, but this gene call is untestable without DNA. Germline values: CDR1 SNHLY, CDR2 FYNNEI. The CDR3 is 16 amino acids. CDR3 amino acids: CASSSTRDRVSYEQYF.

The chain links TRBV28 to TRBJ2-5; absent DNA, TCRdb's TRBD1 call cannot be checked. The germline gives CDR1 MDHEN, CDR2 SYDVKM. The length of the CDR3 is 14 residues. CDR3 sequence reads: CASNPFQDGETQYF.

J is TRBJ2-1 and V is TRBV7-8; there is no DNA to check the TCRdb D call of TRBD1. CDR1 SGHVS and CDR2 FQNEAQ come from the germline V gene. The CDR3 is made up of 13 amino acids. CDR3 in amino acids: CASSNDRENEQFF.

The genes are TRBV7-9 and TRBJ1-2. The CDR3 contains 11 residues. CDR1 is SEHNR and CDR2 is FQNEAQ in the germline V gene (reference sequence). CDR3 loop: CASSGDYGYTF.

This chain joins TRBV4-2 and TRBJ2-4; TCRdb gives TRBD2 as the D gene, but with no DNA this cannot be confirmed. The CDR3 is 18 residues long. From germline, CDR1 is LGHNA and CDR2 YNFKEQ. CDR3 sequence: CASSQESPSSGGSGVQYF.

This chain connects TRBV7-9 to TRBJ2-7. The length of the CDR3 is 14 residues. Germline lookup yields CDR1 SEHNR and CDR2 FQNEAQ (reference sequence). The CDR3 here is CASSSGLNPYEQYF.

This chain links TRBV5-1 with TRBJ2-7; no DNA is available, so the TRBD1 call from TCRdb remains unchecked. The CDR3 extends over 15 amino acids. Germline V gene lookup returns CDR1 SGHRS and CDR2 YFSETQ. The CDR3 spells CASSLEGTGGYEQYF.

V is TRBV11-1 and J is TRBJ2-2; the TRBD1 assignment by TCRdb is unverifiable without DNA. This CDR3 contains 20 residues. Germline CDR1 reads SGHAT; CDR2 reads FQDESV (reference sequence). The CDR3 loop reads CASSLALSHGQGTNTGELFF.

The chain joins TRBV3-1 to TRBJ2-5; TCRdb indicates TRBD1, and absent DNA this call remains unverified. Germline CDR1 is LGHDT and CDR2 is YNNKEL (reference sequence). CDR3 length: 16 residues. CDR3 protein: CASSQVRGGLRETQYF.

The chain joins TRBV6-4 to TRBJ2-7. The CDR3 is 14 amino acids. Germline V gene lookup returns CDR1 MRHNA and CDR2 SNTAGT. The CDR3 loop is CASSDRGSSYEQYF.

The CDR3 is CASSLIPAGEEETQYF. The chain combines TRBV5-1 with TRBJ2-5; the TCRdb call, TRBD2, lacks DNA for checking. Germline V lookup: CDR1 SGHRS, CDR2 YFSETQ. The CDR3 consists of 16 residues.

The V call is TRBV28, the J call TRBJ2-3; TCRdb's assignment of TRBD1 cannot be checked, as there is no DNA. This CDR3 spans 16 amino acids. Germline CDR1 reads MDHEN; CDR2 reads SYDVKM. CDR3 in amino acids: CASSDRKTLITDTQYF.

The V and J genes are TRBV10-3 and TRBJ1-6; the D call of TRBD1 rests on TCRdb alone, since no DNA is present to check it. The CDR3 sequence is 14 residues long. The V gene's germline CDR1 is ENHRY and CDR2 SYGVKD. CDR3 in amino acids: CAISDVQDNSPLHF.

The CDR3 protein is CASSITPGSYEQYF. The chain employs TRBV19 and TRBJ2-7; without DNA, the TCRdb call of TRBD1 cannot be checked. Germline V gene data show CDR1 as LNHDA and CDR2 as SQIVND (reference sequence). This CDR3 is built from 14 residues.

This chain connects TRBV4-2 to TRBJ2-3. Per the germline V gene, CDR1 is LGHNA and CDR2 is YNFKEQ. CDR3 length equals 15 residues. The CDR3 sequence: CASSQVGRVADTQYF.

This chain connects TRBV3-1 to TRBJ2-1; with no DNA, the TCRdb D assignment of TRBD1 cannot be verified. This CDR3 has 16 amino acids. CDR1 is LGHDT and CDR2 is YNNKEL in the germline V gene (reference sequence). The CDR3 region is CASSQNEGGGYNEQFF.

The chain is built from TRBV28 and TRBJ2-4; absent DNA, TCRdb's TRBD2 call cannot be checked. Germline-derived CDR1 and CDR2 are MDHEN and SYDVKM. The CDR3 length is 15 residues. The CDR3 protein is CASSPHSGLGGIQYF.

The rearrangement joins TRBV6-5 to TRBJ1-3. CDR1 is MNHEY and CDR2 is SVGAGI in the germline V gene. The CDR3 is 13 residues long. This chain's CDR3 is CASSYGLGDTIYF.

Here the CDR3 reads CASSHPTSAKNIQYF. The rearrangement uses TRBV23-1 and TRBJ2-4. TRBV23-1 is labeled an ORF, and its function is uncertain. The CDR3 runs 15 residues.